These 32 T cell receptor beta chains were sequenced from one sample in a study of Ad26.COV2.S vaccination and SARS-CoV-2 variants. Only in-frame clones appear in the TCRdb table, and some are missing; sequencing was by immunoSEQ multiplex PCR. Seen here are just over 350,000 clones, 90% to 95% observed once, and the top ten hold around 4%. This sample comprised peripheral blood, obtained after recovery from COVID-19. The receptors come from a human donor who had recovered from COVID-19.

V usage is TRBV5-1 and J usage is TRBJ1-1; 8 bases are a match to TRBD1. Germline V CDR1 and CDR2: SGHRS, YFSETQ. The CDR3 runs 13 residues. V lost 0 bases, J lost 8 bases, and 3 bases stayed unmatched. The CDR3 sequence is CASSLVTGEEAFF. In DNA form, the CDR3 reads TGCGCCAGCAGCTTGGTGACAGGGGAAGAAGCTTTCTTT.

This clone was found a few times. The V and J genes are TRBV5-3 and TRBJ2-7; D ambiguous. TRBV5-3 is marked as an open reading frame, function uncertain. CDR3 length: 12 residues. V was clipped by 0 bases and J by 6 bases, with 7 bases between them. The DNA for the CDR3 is TGTGCCAGAAGCTTGGAGAGTCTCGAGCAGTACTTC. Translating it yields CARSLESLEQYF.

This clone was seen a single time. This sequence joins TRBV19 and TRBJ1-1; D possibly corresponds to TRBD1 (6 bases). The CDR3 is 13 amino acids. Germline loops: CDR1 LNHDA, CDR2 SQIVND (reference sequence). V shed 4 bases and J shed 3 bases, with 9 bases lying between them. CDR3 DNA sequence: TGTGCCAGTAGTAAGGACAGCTACACTGAAGCTTTCTTT. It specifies CASSKDSYTEAFF.

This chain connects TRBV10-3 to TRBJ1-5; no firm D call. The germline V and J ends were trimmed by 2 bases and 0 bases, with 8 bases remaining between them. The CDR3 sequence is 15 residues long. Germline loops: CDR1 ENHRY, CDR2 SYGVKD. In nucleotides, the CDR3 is TGTGCCATCAGTGAGCGGGGTCCTAGCAATCAGCCCCAGCATTTT. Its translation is CAISERGPSNQPQHF.

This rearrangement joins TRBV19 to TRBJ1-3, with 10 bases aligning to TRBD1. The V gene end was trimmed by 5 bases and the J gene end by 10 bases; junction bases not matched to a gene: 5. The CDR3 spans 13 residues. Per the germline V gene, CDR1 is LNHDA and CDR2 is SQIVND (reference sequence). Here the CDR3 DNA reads TGTGCCAGTAGTGACAGGGGGCTTTATACCATATATTTT. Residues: CASSDRGLYTIYF.

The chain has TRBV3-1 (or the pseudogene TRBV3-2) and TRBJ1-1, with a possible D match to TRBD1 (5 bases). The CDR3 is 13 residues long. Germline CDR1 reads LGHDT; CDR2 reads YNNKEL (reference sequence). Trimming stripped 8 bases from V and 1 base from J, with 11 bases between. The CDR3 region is CASRGNRNTEAFF. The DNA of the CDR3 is TGTGCCAGCCGGGGGAACCGGAACACTGAAGCTTTCTTT.

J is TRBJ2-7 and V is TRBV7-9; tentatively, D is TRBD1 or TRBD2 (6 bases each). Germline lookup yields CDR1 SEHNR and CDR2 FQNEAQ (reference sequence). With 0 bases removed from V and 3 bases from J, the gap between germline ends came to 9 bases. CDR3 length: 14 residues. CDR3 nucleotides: TGTGCCAGCAGCTTAGCAGGAGGGGGCTACGAGCAGTACTTC. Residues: CASSLAGGGYEQYF. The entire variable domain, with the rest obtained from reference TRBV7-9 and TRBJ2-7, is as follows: DTGVSQNPRHKITKRGQNVTFRCDPISEHNRLYWYRQTLGQGPEFLTYFQNEAQLEKSRLLSDRFSAERPKGSFSTLEIQRTEQGDSAMYLCASSLAGGGYEQYFGPGTRLTVT.

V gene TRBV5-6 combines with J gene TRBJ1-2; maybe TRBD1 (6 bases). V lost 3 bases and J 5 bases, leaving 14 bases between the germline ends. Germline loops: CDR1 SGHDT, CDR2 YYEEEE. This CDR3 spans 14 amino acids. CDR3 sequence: CASSSLDRAYGYTF. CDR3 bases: TGTGCCAGCAGCTCCCTGGACAGAGCATATGGCTACACCTTC.

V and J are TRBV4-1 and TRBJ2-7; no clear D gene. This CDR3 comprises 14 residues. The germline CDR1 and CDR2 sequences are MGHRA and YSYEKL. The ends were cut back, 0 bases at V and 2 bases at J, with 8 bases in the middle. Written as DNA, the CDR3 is TGCGCCAGCAGCCAAGATCCGGTTGCCTACGAGCAGTACTTC. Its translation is CASSQDPVAYEQYF.

The DNA of the CDR3 is TGTGCCAGCAGCTCTCGACAGTACACTGAAGCTTTCTTT. It yields the protein CASSSRQYTEAFF. The chain recombines TRBV7-2 with TRBJ1-1; the D gene is possibly TRBD1 (5 bases). This CDR3 has 13 amino acids. Germline lookup yields CDR1 SGHTA and CDR2 FQGNSA. The V end lost 4 bases, the J end lost 3 bases, and 9 bases lay between the germline ends.

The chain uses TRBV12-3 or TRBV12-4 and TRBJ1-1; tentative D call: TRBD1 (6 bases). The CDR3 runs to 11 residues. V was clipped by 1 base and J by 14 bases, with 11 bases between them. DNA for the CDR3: TGTGCCAGCAGTTTAGACAGGGCGCTGTTCTTT. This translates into CASSLDRALFF.

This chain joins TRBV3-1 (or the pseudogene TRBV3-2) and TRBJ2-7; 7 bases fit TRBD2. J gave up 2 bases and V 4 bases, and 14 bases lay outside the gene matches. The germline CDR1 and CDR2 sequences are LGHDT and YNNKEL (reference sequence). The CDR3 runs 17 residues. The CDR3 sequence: CASSPNPLREGTYEQYF. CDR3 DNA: TGTGCCAGCAGCCCAAACCCCTTAAGGGAGGGGACCTACGAGCAGTACTTC.

The CDR3 nucleotides read TGTGCCAGCAGCGAGCGGGGGATCTCTGGAAACACCATATATTTT. Translation gives CASSERGISGNTIYF. J is TRBJ1-3 and V is TRBV7-8; maybe TRBD1 (5 bases). Germline CDR1 is SGHVS and CDR2 is FQNEAQ. This CDR3 comprises 15 residues. The V gene lost 5 bases and the J gene lost 0 bases, with 11 bases spanning the gap. The full variable domain, rest sourced from reference TRBV7-8 and TRBJ1-3, is GAGVSQSPRYKVAKRGQDVALRCDPISGHVSLFWYQQALGQGPEFLTYFQNEAQLDKSGLPSDRFFAERPEGSVSTLKIQRTQQEDSAVYLCASSERGISGNTIYFGEGSWLTVV.

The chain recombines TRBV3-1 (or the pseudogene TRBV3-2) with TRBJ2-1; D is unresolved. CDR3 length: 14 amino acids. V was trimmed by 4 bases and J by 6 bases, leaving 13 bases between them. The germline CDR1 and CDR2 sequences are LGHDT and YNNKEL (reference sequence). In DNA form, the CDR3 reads TGTGCCAGCAGCCCCTCAGGCCCGGGCAATGAGCAGTTCTTC. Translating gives CASSPSGPGNEQFF.

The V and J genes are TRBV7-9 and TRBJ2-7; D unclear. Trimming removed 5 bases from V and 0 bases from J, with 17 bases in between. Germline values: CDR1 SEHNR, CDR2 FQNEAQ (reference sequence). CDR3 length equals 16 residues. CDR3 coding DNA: TGTGCCAGCAGCCCCATGATCAGTGTGAGCTCCTACGAGCAGTACTTC. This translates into CASSPMISVSSYEQYF.

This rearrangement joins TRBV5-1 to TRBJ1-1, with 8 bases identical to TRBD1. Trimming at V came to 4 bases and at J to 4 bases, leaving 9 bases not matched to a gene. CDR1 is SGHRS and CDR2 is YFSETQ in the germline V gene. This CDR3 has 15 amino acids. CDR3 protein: CASSTPQGAGTEAFF. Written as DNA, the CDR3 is TGCGCCAGCAGCACCCCTCAGGGGGCGGGCACTGAAGCTTTCTTT.

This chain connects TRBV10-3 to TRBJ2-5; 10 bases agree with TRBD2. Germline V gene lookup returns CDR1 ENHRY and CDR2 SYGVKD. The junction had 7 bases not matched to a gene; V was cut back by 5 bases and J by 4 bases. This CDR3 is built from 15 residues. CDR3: CAISRSGGNGETQYF. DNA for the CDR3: TGTGCCATCAGTCGTAGCGGGGGGAATGGAGAGACCCAGTACTTC.

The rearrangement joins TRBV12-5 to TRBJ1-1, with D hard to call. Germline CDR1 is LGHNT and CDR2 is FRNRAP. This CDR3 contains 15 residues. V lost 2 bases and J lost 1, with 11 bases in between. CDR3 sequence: CASGLFGRSNTEAFF. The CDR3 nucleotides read TGTGCTAGTGGTTTGTTTGGCAGGTCGAACACTGAAGCTTTCTTT.

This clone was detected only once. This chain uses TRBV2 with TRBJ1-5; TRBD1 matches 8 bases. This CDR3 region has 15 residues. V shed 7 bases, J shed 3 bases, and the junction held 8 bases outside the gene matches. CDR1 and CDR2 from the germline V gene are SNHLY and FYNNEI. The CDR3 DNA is TGTGCCAGCACTAAGACAGGGGCCTACAATCAGCCCCAGCATTTT. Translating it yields CASTKTGAYNQPQHF. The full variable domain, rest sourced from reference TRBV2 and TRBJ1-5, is EPEVTQTPSHQVTQMGQEVILRCVPISNHLYFYWYRQILGQKVEFLVSFYNNEISEKSEIFDDQFSVERPDGSNFTLKIRSTKLEDSAMYFCASTKTGAYNQPQHFGDGTRLSIL.

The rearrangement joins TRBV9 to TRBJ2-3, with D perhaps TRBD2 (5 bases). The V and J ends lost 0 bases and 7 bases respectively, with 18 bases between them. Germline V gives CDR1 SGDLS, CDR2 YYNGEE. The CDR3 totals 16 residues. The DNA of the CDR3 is TGTGCCAGCAGCGTAGGGAGCGGTGCATCGGTACATACGCAGTATTTT. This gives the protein CASSVGSGASVHTQYF. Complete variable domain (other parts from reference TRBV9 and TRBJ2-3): DSGVTQTPKHLITATGQRVTLRCSPRSGDLSVYWYQQSLDQGLQFLIQYYNGEERAKGNILERFSAQQFPDLHSELNLSSLELGDSALYFCASSVGSGASVHTQYFGPGTRLTVL.

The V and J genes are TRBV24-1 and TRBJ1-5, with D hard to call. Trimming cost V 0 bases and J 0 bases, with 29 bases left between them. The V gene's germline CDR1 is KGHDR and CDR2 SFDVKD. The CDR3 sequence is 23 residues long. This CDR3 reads CATSDLCERTGSGDTYSNQPQHF. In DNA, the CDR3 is TGTGCCACCAGTGATTTGTGCGAACGTACGGGCTCCGGGGATACTTATAGCAATCAGCCCCAGCATTTT.

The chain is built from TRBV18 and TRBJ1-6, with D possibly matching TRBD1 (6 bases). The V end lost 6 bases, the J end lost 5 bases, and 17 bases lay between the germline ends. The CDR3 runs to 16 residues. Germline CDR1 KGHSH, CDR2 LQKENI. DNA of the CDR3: TGTGCCAGCTCCCCAAGCGAGGGGGGAAATAATTCACCCCTCCACTTT. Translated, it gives CASSPSEGGNNSPLHF.

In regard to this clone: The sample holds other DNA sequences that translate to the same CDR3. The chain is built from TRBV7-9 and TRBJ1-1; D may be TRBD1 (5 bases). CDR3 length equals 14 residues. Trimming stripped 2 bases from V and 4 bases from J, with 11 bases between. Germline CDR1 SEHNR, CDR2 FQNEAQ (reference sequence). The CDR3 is CASSLTGGVTEAFF. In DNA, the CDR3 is TGTGCCAGCAGCTTAACTGGGGGTGTCACTGAAGCTTTCTTT.

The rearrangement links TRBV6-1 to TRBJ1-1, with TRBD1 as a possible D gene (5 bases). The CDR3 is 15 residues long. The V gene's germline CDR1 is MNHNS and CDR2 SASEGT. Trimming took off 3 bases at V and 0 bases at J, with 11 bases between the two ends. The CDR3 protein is CASSEGPRLNTEAFF. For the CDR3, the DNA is TGTGCCAGCAGTGAGGGGCCCCGGTTGAACACTGAAGCTTTCTTT.

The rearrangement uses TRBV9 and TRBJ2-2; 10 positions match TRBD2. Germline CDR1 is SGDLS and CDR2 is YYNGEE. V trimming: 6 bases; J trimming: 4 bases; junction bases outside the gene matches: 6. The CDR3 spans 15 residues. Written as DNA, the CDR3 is TGTGCCAGCAATCGAGTAGCGGGGGGCACCGGGGAGCTGTTTTTT. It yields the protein CASNRVAGGTGELFF.

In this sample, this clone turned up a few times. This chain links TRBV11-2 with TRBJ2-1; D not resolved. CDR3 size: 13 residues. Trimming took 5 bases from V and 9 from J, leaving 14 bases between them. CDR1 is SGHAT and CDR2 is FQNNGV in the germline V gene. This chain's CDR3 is CASSPSGPGEQFF. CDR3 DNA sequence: TGTGCCAGCAGCCCGTCGGGCCCGGGTGAGCAGTTCTTC.

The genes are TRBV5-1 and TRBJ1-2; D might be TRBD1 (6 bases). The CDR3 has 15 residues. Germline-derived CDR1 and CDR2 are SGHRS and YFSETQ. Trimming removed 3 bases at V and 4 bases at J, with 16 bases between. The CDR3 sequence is CASSSLQGVGYGYTF. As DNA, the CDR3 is TGCGCCAGCAGCTCCCTACAGGGTGTAGGCTATGGCTACACCTTC.

The CDR3 nucleotides read TGTGCCAGCAGTGACTCAAAGAATTCACCCCTCCACTTT. Amino acids: CASSDSKNSPLHF. The rearrangement joins TRBV6-4 to TRBJ1-6, with unresolved D. V was clipped by 0 bases and J by 7 bases, with 4 bases between them. Germline loops: CDR1 MRHNA, CDR2 SNTAGT. The CDR3 is made up of 13 amino acids.

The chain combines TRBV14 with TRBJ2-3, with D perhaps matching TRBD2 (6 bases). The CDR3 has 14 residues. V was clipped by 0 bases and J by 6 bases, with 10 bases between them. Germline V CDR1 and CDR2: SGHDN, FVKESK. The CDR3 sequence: CASSQDAGRDTQYF. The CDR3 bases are TGTGCCAGCAGCCAAGATGCGGGGCGGGATACGCAGTATTTT.

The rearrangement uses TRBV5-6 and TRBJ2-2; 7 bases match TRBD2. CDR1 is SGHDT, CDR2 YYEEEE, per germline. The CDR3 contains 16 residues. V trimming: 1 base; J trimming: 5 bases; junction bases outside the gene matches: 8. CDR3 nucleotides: TGTGCCAGCAGCTTGCGACTAGCAAGAGGGACCGGGGAGCTGTTTTTT. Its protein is CASSLRLARGTGELFF.

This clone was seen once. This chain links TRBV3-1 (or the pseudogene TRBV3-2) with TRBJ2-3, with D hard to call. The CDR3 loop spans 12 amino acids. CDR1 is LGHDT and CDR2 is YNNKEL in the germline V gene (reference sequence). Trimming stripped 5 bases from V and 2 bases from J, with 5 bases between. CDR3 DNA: TGTGCCAGCAGCACTAACACAGATACGCAGTATTTT. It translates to CASSTNTDTQYF.

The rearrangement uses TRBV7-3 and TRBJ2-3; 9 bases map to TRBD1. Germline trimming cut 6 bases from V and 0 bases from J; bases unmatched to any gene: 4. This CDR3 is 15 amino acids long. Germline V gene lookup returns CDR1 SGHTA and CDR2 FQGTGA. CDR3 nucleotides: TGTGCCAGCAGTTCCGGGACAGGGAGCACAGATACGCAGTATTTT. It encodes CASSSGTGSTDTQYF.